Below, one TCR beta chain is given with its context. This clonotype was found a few times. Its antigen is unknown. Base qualities were left out, and no much larger clone turns up one base away. Libraries of naive CD8 T cells were built from around 20,000 to 990,000 sorted cells, with 10%, 30% or 50% of the purified RNA used. Naive CD8 T cells were FACS-sorted as CD8+CD4-CCR7+CD45RA+ on a BD FACSAria II into RLT Plus buffer. Around 10 TCR copies' worth of Jurkat RNA were spiked into roughly 18,000-1,000,000 naive CD8 T cell samples to test detection sensitivity. Enrichment of CD8 T cells was performed with RosetteSep CD8+ T Cell Enrichment Cocktail and Ficoll-Paque, after which ACK red cell lysis was carried out. The library relied on PCR. The run used an Illumina HiSeq 4000. Bulk TCR libraries were prepared as previously described, using TCR primers listed in Table S5. Purification of total RNA was performed with the Qiagen AllPrep DNA/RNA kit. Before analysis, reads from multiple sequencing runs of the same library were pooled. In the authors' own workflow: Reads were retained only if an exact TCR constant sequence was present, and the retained reads were trimmed to 150 nt and grouped according to their 12-nt molecular barcodes. Reads within each barcode group were sub-clustered using a 15% Levenshtein threshold, and quality-weighted consensus sequences were constructed for each RNA molecule. Non-functional sequences were discarded, and so were lower-count sequences lying one edit away from another sequence. Based on a fit of two negative binomial distributions, barcode sub-clusters having less than 20% of the maximum read count were discarded. Using fastp trimming at Q25 and MiXCR clonotype assembly, TCRdb reanalyzed the public sequencing data and kept in-frame beta chains. Entries are consolidated by CDR3 protein sequence, retaining the most common genes and DNA. The V and J calls, along with clone size, are taken from TCRdb and not from the paper's own processing. This sample holds about 640,000 distinct CDR3 sequences; less than 20% were observed only once. The ten largest clones represent roughly 0.85% of the sample.

These data come from a study of molecular identifiers for immune sequencing clone quantification (dated by TCRdb to the late 2010s). Some background on the complete study: For a replicate experiment, RNA from roughly 21,000 or 96,000 naive CD8 T cells was divided into five aliquots, and four of the five aliquots were sequenced. CD8 T cells were used in a methods study to benchmark molecular-identifier clustering-based TCR repertoire sequencing (MIDCIRS) and TCR RNA copy counting. General conclusions and limits of the study: Spiked-in Jurkat TCR RNA equivalent to a single cell was reported to be detectable even among some 910,000 naive CD8 T cells. In CMV-specific effector cells, clones with more than 20 RNA copies contained over 98% of molecules, whereas in naive cells such clones contained under 1% of molecules. Modeling estimated about 2.8 recovered TCR RNA copies per cell, compared with 8.5 to 10 by digital PCR, which implies about 30% capture efficiency. Spiked-in Jurkat TCR RNA (approximately 10 copies' worth), which is not part of the donor repertoire, was contained in the naive libraries. Identical TCR molecules sharing a barcode could cause highly expanded clone sizes to be underestimated. When barcode sub-clustering was omitted, TCR diversity was inflated by chimeric consensus sequences, with chimeras reaching as high as 47%.

Spanning cysteine to phenylalanine, the CDR3 consists of 16 amino acids. The only DNA kept is the CDR3, 48 bases in frame from the first base. A distance of 18 bases separates the germline ends of V and J, which lose 0 bases and 7 bases respectively. Via the germline V gene, CDR1 is MNHEY and CDR2 SVGAGI. The sequenced sample was naive CD8+ T cells from blood, with Jurkat cell RNA spiked in. Taken with the paper, the label for cell subset or site translates to: FACS-sorted CD8+CD4-CCR7+CD45RA+ naive T cells. This sequence uses TRBV6-5 and TRBJ1-2; too little of a D gene remains to name it. This TCR was sampled from a human donor in good health. Some libraries in this study had Jurkat cell RNA spiked in. In nucleotides, the sequence is TGTGCCAGCAGTTACTCCGACGGCAGTGACCCTGTTGGCTACACCTTC. Its amino acids are CASSYSDGSDPVGYTF.